Shown below are 10 T cell receptor beta chains from a single sample sequenced in a study of blood T cell repertoires in COVID-19. Assay: immunoSEQ multiplex PCR; the TCRdb copy retains only in-frame clones and omits some. The sample includes about 100,000 clones, about 90% of them seen just once. Sequenced sample: peripheral blood. The receptors were sampled from a man younger than 40 in a cohort sampled during active COVID-19.

The chain carries TRBV18 and TRBJ1-2; 7 bases are a match to TRBD1. Trimming cost V 3 bases and J 1 base; bases outside gene matches: 17. The CDR3 consists of 19 residues. Per germline, CDR1 KGHSH and CDR2 LQKENI. The CDR3 loop is CASSPVVGTAKTLNYGYTF. Here the CDR3 DNA reads TGTGCCAGCTCACCGGTCGTCGGGACAGCCAAAACTCTTAACTATGGCTACACCTTC. Variable domain in full (rest from reference TRBV18 and TRBJ1-2): NAGVMQNPRHLVRRRGQEARLRCSPMKGHSHVYWYRQLPEEGLKFMVYLQKENIIDESGMPKERFSAEFPKEGPSILRIQQVVRGDSAAYFCASSPVVGTAKTLNYGYTFGSGTRLTVV.

The chain employs TRBV6-5 and TRBJ2-7; 10 positions agree with TRBD1. CDR1 and CDR2 from the germline V gene are MNHEY and SVGAGI. The CDR3 is made up of 16 amino acids. V shed 0 bases, J shed 8 bases, and the junction held 10 bases outside the gene matches. The CDR3 loop is CASSYSRTGGFLQQYF. The CDR3 nucleotides are TGTGCCAGCAGTTACTCGAGGACAGGGGGTTTCTTGCAGCAGTACTTC.

This clone was seen a handful of times. The chain links TRBV7-2 to TRBJ2-7; D is unresolved. V was shortened by 1 base and J by 1 base, with 11 bases between the two germline ends. Germline assignment: CDR1 SGHTA and CDR2 FQGNSA. The CDR3 totals 15 residues. In nucleotides, the CDR3 is TGTGCCAGCAGCTTAGTACAACCCGGGTCCTACGAGCAGTACTTC. It codes for CASSLVQPGSYEQYF.

This clone has a single count. The rearrangement uses TRBV12-5 and TRBJ2-3; TRBD1 matches at 11 bases. J gave up 1 base and V 5 bases, and 5 bases lay outside the gene matches. Germline V CDR1 and CDR2: LGHNT, FRNRAP. The CDR3 totals 16 residues. CDR3 DNA sequence: TGTGCTAGTGGTCTGGACAGGGGGCCGGGCACAGATACGCAGTATTTT. As protein: CASGLDRGPGTDTQYF.

This chain joins TRBV7-2 and TRBJ2-3, with D possibly TRBD2 on 5 matching bases. This CDR3 spans 14 amino acids. V dropped 2 bases and J dropped 3 bases, with 9 bases sitting between them. Germline CDR1 and CDR2: SGHTA and FQGNSA. CDR3 bases: TGTGCCAGCAGCTTAATACTAGTTACAGATACGCAGTATTTT. Translation: CASSLILVTDTQYF.

This chain joins TRBV28 and TRBJ1-4, with 10 bases aligning to TRBD1. The CDR3 runs 13 residues. Germline values: CDR1 MDHEN, CDR2 SYDVKM. With V trimmed by 5 bases and J by 7 bases, 1 base remained unmatched. The CDR3 loop is CASSRTGGEKLFF. The CDR3 DNA reads as TGTGCCAGCAGTAGGACAGGGGGTGAAAAACTGTTTTTT.

The V and J genes are TRBV2 and TRBJ1-1, with D unresolved. Germline CDR1 is SNHLY and CDR2 is FYNNEI. Deletions cut 7 bases from V and 7 bases from J, with 16 bases between. The CDR3 is 13 amino acids. The chain's CDR3 is CASMREVAGEAFF. In DNA, the CDR3 is TGTGCCAGCATGAGGGAGGTGGCCGGTGAAGCTTTCTTT.

This clone appeared a few times. The chain is built from TRBV5-8 and TRBJ2-3; a possible D gene is TRBD1 (6 bases). CDR3 length: 14 amino acids. Germline V gene data show CDR1 as SGHTS and CDR2 as YDEGEE. Trimming removed 4 bases from V and 1 base from J, with 10 bases in between. This chain's CDR3 is CASSLHRGTDTQYF. CDR3 in DNA: TGTGCCAGCAGCCTGCACAGGGGCACAGATACGCAGTATTTT.

J is TRBJ2-7 and V is TRBV2, with 7 bases fitting TRBD2. The CDR3 has 14 amino acids. The ends lost 6 bases at V and 7 bases at J; junction bases unmatched: 12. CDR1 is SNHLY, CDR2 FYNNEI, per germline. CDR3 in DNA: TGTGCCAGCAGAGGAGCGGGACTGGCGGGTGAGCAGTACTTC. As protein: CASRGAGLAGEQYF.

The rearrangement uses TRBV7-9 and TRBJ2-3; 8 nucleotides match TRBD1. This CDR3 is built from 16 residues. V was pared by 5 bases and J by 0 bases, with 7 bases of the junction left unmatched. Germline CDR1 reads SEHNR; CDR2 reads FQNEAQ (reference sequence). Here the CDR3 reads CASSGGTGASTDTQYF. CDR3 nucleotides: TGTGCCAGCAGCGGAGGGACAGGAGCAAGCACAGATACGCAGTATTTT.